Presented here are 29 T cell receptor beta chains from one specimen sequenced in a study of cytomegalovirus exposure and HLA in healthy donors. The PCR contained 60 Vbeta and 13 Jbeta primers. Clones were sequenced by immunoSEQ multiplex PCR, and TCRdb holds only the in-frame ones, with some missing. Of about 170,000 clones detected, 70% to 90% appear once; the ten largest clones hold about 2.1%. Sample: PBMCs. Every receptor here comes from a woman under 30 in good health and CMV-seronegative.

This chain links TRBV7-3 with TRBJ2-1; D may be TRBD2 (6 bases). This CDR3 contains 15 residues. Germline V gene lookup returns CDR1 SGHTA and CDR2 FQGTGA. Trimming shortened V by 7 bases and J by 7 bases, and 20 bases separated the two germline ends. Written as DNA, the CDR3 is TGTGCCAGCACCCCGGGCGGGGCCGTGGGGAATGAGCAGTTCTTC. As protein: CASTPGGAVGNEQFF.

About this clone: In this CDR3 the conserved last residue, phenylalanine or tryptophan, is missing, so a read error is likely. Because the CDR3's place on the DNA is in doubt, the DNA is left out and the CDR3 is given as listed by TCRdb. The chain recombines TRBV28 with TRBJ1-1. CDR1 and CDR2 from the germline V gene are MDHEN and SYDVKM. The CDR3 is 12 amino acids long, termini counted. Here the CDR3 reads CASSLRGGGAGC.

As for this clone: Relative to the germline gene, one junction end is altered; a read error may explain this. CDR3 sequence: CASNEVTGGQVRNNSPLPF. CDR3 in DNA: TGTGCCAGCAATGAAGTAACAGGGGGACAGGTTCGCAATAATTCACCCCTCCCCTTT. The chain joins TRBV6-1 to TRBJ1-6, with 8 bases identical to TRBD1. In germline, CDR1 is MNHNS, CDR2 SASEGT. This CDR3 contains 19 residues.

The V call is TRBV7-9, the J call TRBJ2-1; 12 nucleotides align to TRBD2. CDR3 length: 18 residues. V lost 5 bases and J lost 0; bases outside the gene matches: 8. Germline CDR1 SEHNR, CDR2 FQNEAQ (reference sequence). The CDR3 nucleotides read TGTGCCAGCAGCGTTACTAGCGGGAGGCCGAGCTCCTACAATGAGCAGTTCTTC. Its protein product is CASSVTSGRPSSYNEQFF.

This chain uses TRBV6-5 with TRBJ2-3, with 10 nucleotides matching TRBD2. The CDR3 extends over 16 amino acids. Germline values: CDR1 MNHEY, CDR2 SVGAGI. V shed 2 bases and J 9 bases; nucleotides not matched to a gene: 11. The CDR3 region has the DNA TGTGCCAGCAGTTACGCGCGGGCTAGCGGGAGTTGGACGCAGTATTTT. It encodes CASSYARASGSWTQYF.

The gene calls are TRBV11-2 and TRBJ2-7, with 11 nucleotides matching TRBD2. Germline values: CDR1 SGHAT, CDR2 FQNNGV. V lost 8 bases, J lost 6 bases, and 3 bases stayed unmatched. The CDR3 loop spans 12 amino acids. The CDR3 here is CASALAGGEQYF. In DNA, the CDR3 is TGTGCCAGCGCCCTAGCGGGAGGCGAGCAGTACTTC.

The CDR3 region is CASRQRDSYEQYF. Here the CDR3 DNA reads TGTGCCAGCAGACAGAGGGATAGCTACGAGCAGTACTTC. The gene calls are TRBV28 and TRBJ2-7; weak D call: TRBD2 (5 bases). V lost 6 bases and J lost 3, with 12 bases in between. The V gene's germline CDR1 is MDHEN and CDR2 SYDVKM. The CDR3 consists of 13 residues. Filled out from reference TRBV28 and TRBJ2-7, the complete variable domain reads DVKVTQSSRYLVKRTGEKVFLECVQDMDHENMFWYRQDPGLGLRLIYFSYDVKMKEKGDIPEGYSVSREKKERFSLILESASTNQTSMYLCASRQRDSYEQYFGPGTRLTVT.

V and J are TRBV5-6 and TRBJ2-7; D uncertain. Germline CDR1 SGHDT, CDR2 YYEEEE. The V and J ends lost 0 bases and 3 bases respectively, with 4 bases between them. The CDR3 extends over 12 amino acids. In DNA form, the CDR3 reads TGTGCCAGCAGCTTGGGGCTCTACGAGCAGTACTTC. This encodes CASSLGLYEQYF.

This clone was seen only a few times. The sample carries other DNA sequences with the same CDR3. The V gene is TRBV12-5, the J gene TRBJ2-1; D is ambiguous. The ends were cut back, 1 base at V and 8 bases at J, with 12 bases in the middle. The CDR3 is 14 residues long. In germline, CDR1 is LGHNT, CDR2 FRNRAP. The CDR3 reads CASGLGSARDEQFF. The CDR3 bases are TGTGCTAGTGGTTTGGGGTCCGCAAGAGATGAGCAGTTCTTC.

On this clone itself: Other DNA sequences in the same sample also yield this CDR3. The gene calls are TRBV7-3 and TRBJ2-2; D gene uncertain. V dropped 5 bases and J dropped 2 bases, with 6 bases sitting between them. CDR1 SGHTA and CDR2 FQGTGA come from the germline V gene. The CDR3 is made up of 13 amino acids. In nucleotides, the CDR3 is TGTGCCAGCAGCACTCAAAACACCGGGGAGCTGTTTTTT. It codes for CASSTQNTGELFF.

This chain links TRBV11-2 with TRBJ1-1, with a tentative D call TRBD1 (6 bases). This CDR3 comprises 16 residues. Germline CDR1 SGHAT, CDR2 FQNNGV. The V and J ends lost 2 bases and 7 bases respectively, with 20 bases between them. The CDR3 coding sequence is TGTGCCAGCAGCTTAACCCTAAACAGGGAAGGTAGTGAAGCTTTCTTT. It codes for CASSLTLNREGSEAFF.

This chain joins TRBV9 and TRBJ1-1, with a possible D match to TRBD1 (5 bases). Germline V gene sequence: CDR1 SGDLS, CDR2 YYNGEE. The CDR3 has 14 amino acids. Trimming pared 2 bases from V and 5 bases from J, leaving 13 bases between. The DNA of the CDR3 is TGTGCCAGCAGCGTGGCAGGGCTTCGAACTGAAGCTTTCTTT. It is translated as CASSVAGLRTEAFF.

CDR3 amino acids: CASSLGQYQETQYF. For the CDR3, the DNA is TGTGCCAGCAGCTTAGGGCAATACCAAGAGACCCAGTACTTC. The chain couples TRBV7-9 to TRBJ2-5; D is unresolved. Trimming removed 1 base from V and 0 bases from J, with 6 bases in between. CDR1 and CDR2 (germline): SEHNR, FQNEAQ (reference sequence). The CDR3 loop spans 14 amino acids.

This clone appeared a single time. V usage is TRBV20-1 and J usage is TRBJ1-2; D is possibly TRBD1 (6 bases). The V and J ends lost 2 bases and 8 bases respectively, with 9 bases between them. CDR1 and CDR2 (germline): DFQATT, SNEGSKA (reference sequence). The CDR3 loop spans 11 amino acids. Here the CDR3 reads CSARQGLGYTF. The CDR3 coding sequence is TGCAGTGCTAGACAGGGGTTGGGCTACACCTTC.

The chain uses TRBV30 and TRBJ1-1, with 7 bases identical to TRBD1. CDR1 and CDR2 from the germline V gene are GTSNPN and SVGIG (reference sequence). This CDR3 is 14 amino acids long. The V and J ends lost 5 bases and 2 bases, in that order; junction bases with no gene match: 8. The CDR3 region has the DNA TGTGCCTGGGGTTTACAGGGGTTCAACACTGAAGCTTTCTTT. This codes for CAWGLQGFNTEAFF.

This chain connects TRBV7-6 to TRBJ2-1; 8 nucleotides agree with TRBD2. Trimming took 3 bases from V and 7 from J; bases not matched to a gene: 2. This CDR3 comprises 13 residues. Per germline, CDR1 SGHVS and CDR2 FNYEAQ. The CDR3 sequence: CASSLQRGNEQFF. The CDR3 DNA follows: TGTGCCAGCAGCTTGCAGCGGGGGAATGAGCAGTTCTTC.

This clone was detected a few times. The chain joins TRBV30 to TRBJ2-1; tentative D call: TRBD1 (5 bases). The V end lost 4 bases, the J end lost 0 bases, and 16 bases lay between the germline ends. Germline V gene data show CDR1 as GTSNPN and CDR2 as SVGIG (reference sequence). The CDR3 has 16 residues. The CDR3 DNA is TGTGCCTGGAATGGGGCTATCCTGTCCTCCTACAATGAGCAGTTCTTC. It is translated as CAWNGAILSSYNEQFF.

This clone was seen only a few times. The gene calls are TRBV11-2 and TRBJ2-5; 7 bases map to TRBD2. Germline CDR1 is SGHAT and CDR2 is FQNNGV. This CDR3 region has 17 residues. The V gene end was trimmed by 4 bases and the J gene end by 5 bases; junction bases not matched to a gene: 16. CDR3 region: CASSSMGGGLYWETQYF. As DNA, the CDR3 is TGTGCCAGCAGCTCGATGGGGGGAGGGCTTTATTGGGAGACCCAGTACTTC. The whole variable domain, filled in from reference TRBV11-2 and TRBJ2-5, reads EAGVAQSPRYKIIEKRQSVAFWCNPISGHATLYWYQQILGQGPKLLIQFQNNGVVDDSQLPKDRFSAERLKGVDSTLKIQPAKLEDSAVYLCASSSMGGGLYWETQYFGPGTRLLVL.

This clone was observed a single time. The chain uses TRBV19 and TRBJ2-1; TRBD2 agrees at 8 bases. Trimming at V came to 0 bases and at J to 4 bases, leaving 8 bases not matched to a gene. The germline CDR1 and CDR2 sequences are LNHDA and SQIVND (reference sequence). The CDR3 consists of 17 residues. The CDR3 is CASSIDRAGGPYNEQFF. The CDR3 coding sequence is TGTGCCAGTAGTATAGATCGGGCGGGAGGACCATACAATGAGCAGTTCTTC. The whole variable domain, filled in from reference TRBV19 and TRBJ2-1, reads DGGITQSPKYLFRKEGQNVTLSCEQNLNHDAMYWYRQDPGQGLRLIYYSQIVNDFQKGDIAEGYSVSREKKESFPLTVTSAQKNPTAFYLCASSIDRAGGPYNEQFFGPGTRLTVL.

V is TRBV7-6 and J is TRBJ2-1; D remains ambiguous. Germline V gene sequence: CDR1 SGHVS, CDR2 FNYEAQ. This CDR3 is built from 15 residues. V lost 3 bases, J lost 1 base, and 10 bases lay in between. CDR3 region: CASSFLRVSYNEQFF. CDR3 DNA: TGTGCCAGCAGCTTTCTGCGAGTTTCCTACAATGAGCAGTTCTTC.

The CDR3 reads CASSQEDRGNGNTIYF. The CDR3 DNA is TGCGCCAGCAGCCAAGAGGACAGGGGAAATGGAAACACCATATATTTT. The genes are TRBV4-1 and TRBJ1-3; the match to TRBD1 covers 9 bases. Germline trimming cut 0 bases from V and 3 bases from J; bases unmatched to any gene: 3. The germline V gene has CDR1 MGHRA and CDR2 YSYEKL. The CDR3 has 16 amino acids.

This chain links TRBV5-1 with TRBJ2-3; perhaps TRBD1 as D (5 bases). The CDR3 covers 13 residues. Germline V gene sequence: CDR1 SGHRS, CDR2 YFSETQ. Trimming stripped 0 bases from V and 9 bases from J, with 11 bases between. The CDR3 DNA is TGCGCCAGCAGCTTGGTCCTAGGGGCGACGCAGTATTTT. Protein sequence: CASSLVLGATQYF.

The rearrangement joins TRBV18 to TRBJ1-1; D gene uncertain. The CDR3 length is 16 residues. Germline CDR1 is KGHSH and CDR2 is LQKENI. Trimming took off 6 bases at V and 2 bases at J, with 19 bases between the two ends. The CDR3 protein is CASSLTRVLLNTEAFF. Written as DNA, the CDR3 is TGTGCCAGCTCCCTCACTCGGGTTTTGCTAAACACTGAAGCTTTCTTT.

The gene calls are TRBV5-1 and TRBJ1-2, with a tentative D call TRBD1 (5 bases). Germline V gene data show CDR1 as SGHRS and CDR2 as YFSETQ. There are 14 residues in the CDR3. V lost 0 bases and J 6 bases, leaving 12 bases between the germline ends. The CDR3 protein is CASSLGRTGDGYTF. The CDR3 nucleotides read TGCGCCAGCAGCTTGGGCCGGACGGGGGATGGCTACACCTTC.

V is TRBV15 and J is TRBJ1-5; the match to TRBD1 covers 11 bases. This CDR3 is 16 amino acids long. Germline-derived CDR1 and CDR2 are LNHNV and YYDKDF (reference sequence). J was trimmed by 3 bases and V by 1 base; bases with no gene match: 2. As DNA, the CDR3 is TGTGCCACCAGCAGAGGGGACAGGGGGGACAATCAGCCCCAGCATTTT. Translated: CATSRGDRGDNQPQHF. The variable domain in full, completed from reference TRBV15 and TRBJ1-5, reads DAMVIQNPRYQVTQFGKPVTLSCSQTLNHNVMYWYQQKSSQAPKLLFHYYDKDFNNEADTPDNFQSRRPNTSFCFLDIRSPGLGDTAMYLCATSRGDRGDNQPQHFGDGTRLSIL.

This clone was counted between two and nine times. The chain is built from TRBV6-5 and TRBJ1-5; D is perhaps TRBD1 (5 bases). Germline V CDR1 and CDR2: MNHEY, SVGAGI. The ends were cut back, 5 bases at V and 1 base at J, with 12 bases in the middle. The CDR3 contains 15 residues. The CDR3 sequence is CASSVQKGSNQPQHF. The CDR3 region has the DNA TGTGCCAGCAGTGTTCAAAAGGGGAGCAATCAGCCCCAGCATTTT.

The genes are TRBV7-3 and TRBJ2-6; D is uncertain. This CDR3 is 14 amino acids long. The germline CDR1 and CDR2 sequences are SGHTA and FQGTGA. V gave up 2 bases and J gave up 0 bases, with 2 bases separating them. The CDR3 DNA reads TGTGCCAGCAGCTTATACTCTGGGGCCAACGTCCTGACTTTC. This gives the protein CASSLYSGANVLTF. Complete variable domain (other parts from reference TRBV7-3 and TRBJ2-6): GAGVSQTPSNKVTEKGKYVELRCDPISGHTALYWYRQSLGQGPEFLIYFQGTGAADDSGLPNDRFFAVRPEGSVSTLKIQRTERGDSAVYLCASSLYSGANVLTFGAGSRLTVL.

Written as DNA, the CDR3 is TGCGCCAGCAGGGTCGATGACAGTTCACCCCTCCACTTT. Its protein is CASRVDDSSPLHF. The chain couples TRBV5-1 to TRBJ1-6, with D maybe TRBD1 (5 bases). Germline assignment: CDR1 SGHRS and CDR2 YFSETQ. Trimming stripped 5 bases from V and 9 bases from J, with 12 bases between. This CDR3 has 13 residues.

The chain couples TRBV28 to TRBJ2-3; 11 nucleotides match TRBD2. J was trimmed by 0 bases and V by 1 base; bases with no gene match: 6. CDR1 is MDHEN, CDR2 SYDVKM, per germline. CDR3 length: 18 residues. CDR3 DNA: TGTGCCAGCAGTTTATCGACTAGCGGGAAACACAGCACAGATACGCAGTATTTT. It encodes CASSLSTSGKHSTDTQYF.